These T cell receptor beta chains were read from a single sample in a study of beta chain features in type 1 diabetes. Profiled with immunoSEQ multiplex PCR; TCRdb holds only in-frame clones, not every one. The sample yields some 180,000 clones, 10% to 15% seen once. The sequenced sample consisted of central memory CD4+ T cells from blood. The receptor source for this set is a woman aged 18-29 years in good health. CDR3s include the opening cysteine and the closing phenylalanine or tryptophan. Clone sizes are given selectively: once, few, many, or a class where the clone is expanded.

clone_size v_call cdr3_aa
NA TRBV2 CASINNRGAGYTF
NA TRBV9 CASSSVAGAIGELFF
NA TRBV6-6 CASSHNQPQHF
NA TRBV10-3 CAISESTRLAAKQFF
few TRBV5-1 CASSLTGSAGVQDTQYF
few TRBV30 CAWKKAGTYEQYF
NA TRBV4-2 CASSQDRQGTYEQYF
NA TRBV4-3 CASSLSGTALNEQFF
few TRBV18 CASSPGLGTYEQYF
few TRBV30 CAWSGQRIVYNEQFF
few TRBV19 CASRSGSGTDTQYF
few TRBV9 CASSIMSGANVLTF
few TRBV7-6 CASSPSGVSSYEQYF
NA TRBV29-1 CSVELGTDQGGAFF
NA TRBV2 CASSDRGLAGREQYF
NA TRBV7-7 CASSLALGVEQYF
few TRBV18 CASSQGGNQPQHF
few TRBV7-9 CASSLKTRGQDEAFF
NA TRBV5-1 CASSLDARNTGELFF
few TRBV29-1 CSVSREQETQYF
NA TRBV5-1 CASRPTSGRSYEQYF
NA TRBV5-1 CASSLATGADEQYF
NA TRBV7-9 CASSPRGGGEEAFF
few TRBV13 CASSLVATQETQYF
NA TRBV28 CASSSTGATNEKLFF
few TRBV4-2 CASSQDPRQGNTEAFF
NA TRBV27 CASKGNRDSISYEQYF